These 30 T cell receptor beta chains were sequenced from one sample in a study of blood T cell repertoires in COVID-19. Here immunoSEQ multiplex PCR was the method, and the copy in TCRdb shows in-frame clones only, minus some. The sample shows roughly 250,000 clones, roughly 86% of them seen only once. The specimen sequenced was peripheral blood. All receptors come from a man in his fifties with acute or convalescent COVID-19.

The chain carries TRBV19 and TRBJ1-6; 7 bases agree with TRBD1. V lost 11 bases, J lost 12 bases, and 7 bases stayed unmatched. CDR3 length: 11 residues. From germline, CDR1 is LNHDA and CDR2 SQIVND (reference sequence). Written as DNA, the CDR3 is TGTGCCGTAGGGGGCACCCTACCCCTCCACTTT. Translated: CAVGGTLPLHF.

This chain joins TRBV3-1 (or the pseudogene TRBV3-2) and TRBJ2-3; D is possibly TRBD2 (5 bases). The V end lost 1 base, the J end lost 9 bases, and 14 bases lay between the germline ends. The CDR3 loop spans 14 amino acids. Germline V lookup: CDR1 LGHDT, CDR2 YNNKEL (reference sequence). The CDR3 DNA sequence: TGTGCCAGCAGCCAAGGGGAACCCCGGGGAACGCAGTATTTT. Amino acid sequence: CASSQGEPRGTQYF.

This clone has only one observation. The rearrangement joins TRBV2 to TRBJ1-5, with D possibly TRBD1 on 5 matching bases. Per the germline V gene, CDR1 is SNHLY and CDR2 is FYNNEI. Trimming took off 3 bases at V and 4 bases at J, with 10 bases between the two ends. The CDR3 consists of 14 residues. The CDR3 nucleotides are TGTGCCAGCAGTGAGTTGGGGGGGAATCAGCCCCAGCATTTT. Protein product: CASSELGGNQPQHF.

The chain uses TRBV28 and TRBJ2-1; D unclear. CDR3 length equals 17 residues. Germline assignment: CDR1 MDHEN and CDR2 SYDVKM. Trimming pared 7 bases from V and 0 bases from J, leaving 19 bases between. The CDR3 sequence is CASTSTVFASSYNEQFF. Here the CDR3 DNA reads TGTGCCAGCACCTCGACGGTGTTTGCTAGCTCCTACAATGAGCAGTTCTTC. The variable domain in full, completed from reference TRBV28 and TRBJ2-1, reads DVKVTQSSRYLVKRTGEKVFLECVQDMDHENMFWYRQDPGLGLRLIYFSYDVKMKEKGDIPEGYSVSREKKERFSLILESASTNQTSMYLCASTSTVFASSYNEQFFGPGTRLTVL.

The chain recombines TRBV7-2 with TRBJ1-4; no reliable D call. This CDR3 spans 16 amino acids. The V and J ends lost 2 bases and 0 bases respectively, with 10 bases between them. The germline CDR1 and CDR2 sequences are SGHTA and FQGNSA. For the CDR3, the DNA is TGTGCCAGCAGCTTAACTGGGGAGGCAACTAATGAAAAACTGTTTTTT. The encoded protein is CASSLTGEATNEKLFF. The full variable domain, its missing parts supplied by reference TRBV7-2 and TRBJ1-4, is GAGVSQSPSNKVTEKGKDVELRCDPISGHTALYWYRQSLGQGLEFLIYFQGNSAPDKSGLPSDRFSAERTGGSVSTLTIQRTQQEDSAVYLCASSLTGEATNEKLFFGSGTQLSVL.

The V and J genes are TRBV11-2 and TRBJ2-1; TRBD2 is a possible D gene (6 bases). This CDR3 is 12 amino acids long. V dropped 6 bases and J dropped 9 bases, with 12 bases sitting between them. The germline gives CDR1 SGHAT, CDR2 FQNNGV. The DNA of the CDR3 is TGTGCCAGCAGACCCCAGGAGGGTGAGCAGTTCTTC. Its protein product is CASRPQEGEQFF.

The V call is TRBV14, the J call TRBJ2-7, with a possible D match to TRBD2 (5 bases). The V gene's germline CDR1 is SGHDN and CDR2 FVKESK. The V end lost 3 bases, the J end lost 2 bases, and 14 bases lay between the germline ends. The CDR3 contains 15 residues. CDR3 coding DNA: TGTGCCAGCAGCCAGGCAATAAGCGGCACCTACGAGCAGTACTTC. The encoded protein is CASSQAISGTYEQYF.

This chain connects TRBV18 to TRBJ2-6; no clear D gene. CDR1 is KGHSH and CDR2 is LQKENI in the germline V gene. Between the trimmed V and J ends, which lost 0 bases and 4 bases, there was a span of 10 bases. The CDR3 totals 16 residues. CDR3 protein: CASSPPSVRGANVLTF. As DNA, the CDR3 is TGTGCCAGCTCACCACCGTCCGTTAGAGGGGCCAACGTCCTGACTTTC.

This clone appeared once. The chain recombines TRBV9 with TRBJ2-2, with D possibly TRBD1 on 6 matching bases. Per the germline V gene, CDR1 is SGDLS and CDR2 is YYNGEE. V dropped 4 bases and J dropped 8 bases, with 15 bases sitting between them. This CDR3 contains 14 residues. CDR3 region: CASSSRQARGELFF. The CDR3, as DNA: TGTGCCAGCAGCTCCCGACAGGCTCGGGGGGAGCTGTTTTTT.

The CDR3 DNA sequence: TGTGCCATCAGTGGCGGGCGGGACAGTAACACCGGGGAGCTGTTTTTT. Translation gives CAISGGRDSNTGELFF. The chain uses TRBV10-3 and TRBJ2-2; possible D gene TRBD1, 7 bases. The germline V gene has CDR1 ENHRY and CDR2 SYGVKD. V was pared by 4 bases and J by 2 bases, with 14 bases between. This CDR3 comprises 16 residues.

This CDR3 reads CASSPGHSYEQYF. CDR3 bases: TGCGCCAGCAGCCCGGGACACTCCTACGAGCAGTACTTC. J is TRBJ2-7 and V is TRBV4-1, with a tentative D call TRBD1 (6 bases). Trimming cost V 4 bases and J 0 bases, with 7 bases left between them. The CDR3 consists of 13 residues. The germline V gene has CDR1 MGHRA and CDR2 YSYEKL.

V gene TRBV28 combines with J gene TRBJ1-1; TRBD1 is a possible D gene (6 bases). The CDR3 has 12 residues. CDR1 is MDHEN and CDR2 is SYDVKM in the germline V gene. The CDR3 spells CAWGPWGTEAFF. DNA for the CDR3: TGTGCTTGGGGGCCCTGGGGCACTGAAGCTTTCTTT.

The sample holds a few counts of this clone. One end of the junction is discordant with germline, which a read error may explain. The gene calls are TRBV5-1 and TRBJ1-2, with TRBD1 matching over 7 bases. Germline loops: CDR1 SGHRS, CDR2 YFSETQ. CDR3 length: 11 amino acids. CDR3 in amino acids: CASSWPGTAYF. DNA of the CDR3: TGCGCCAGCAGCTGGCCCGGGACAGCTTACTTC.

The genes are TRBV2 and TRBJ1-2; 12 bases map to TRBD1. Germline lookup yields CDR1 SNHLY and CDR2 FYNNEI. The CDR3 is made up of 15 amino acids. Trimming removed 6 bases from V and 4 bases from J; junction bases left unmatched: 6. The CDR3 protein is CASSPGTGGGYGYTF. In nucleotides, the CDR3 is TGTGCCAGCAGCCCCGGGACAGGGGGCGGCTATGGCTACACCTTC.

V and J are TRBV11-2 and TRBJ1-2; D gene uncertain. Looked up from germline, CDR1 is SGHAT and CDR2 is FQNNGV. Trimming took off 1 base at V and 4 bases at J, with 7 bases between the two ends. This CDR3 is 13 amino acids long. The CDR3, as DNA: TGTGCCAGCAGCTTAGGACGGGTCTATGGCTACACCTTC. As protein: CASSLGRVYGYTF. Full variable domain (remainder filled in from reference TRBV11-2 and TRBJ1-2): EAGVAQSPRYKIIEKRQSVAFWCNPISGHATLYWYQQILGQGPKLLIQFQNNGVVDDSQLPKDRFSAERLKGVDSTLKIQPAKLEDSAVYLCASSLGRVYGYTFGSGTRLTVV.

This clone is a singleton in its sample. V gene TRBV6-5 combines with J gene TRBJ1-4, with a tentative D call TRBD1 (5 bases). The CDR3 extends over 15 amino acids. Germline V lookup: CDR1 MNHEY, CDR2 SVGAGI. V lost 4 bases and J lost 5, with 14 bases in between. Here the CDR3 reads CASSFNGGSNEKLFF. The CDR3 region has the DNA TGTGCCAGCAGTTTCAACGGGGGATCAAATGAAAAACTGTTTTTT.

This chain uses TRBV6-1 with TRBJ1-2; 9 bases agree with TRBD1. V lost 2 bases to trimming and J lost 8 bases; unmatched junction nucleotides: 9. CDR3 length: 15 amino acids. The germline V gene encodes CDR1 MNHNS and CDR2 SASEGT. The DNA for the CDR3 is TGTGCCAGCAGTGAAACGGGACAGGGAAGGGGCGGCTACACCTTC. This gives the protein CASSETGQGRGGYTF.

This chain joins TRBV5-6 and TRBJ2-1; D not resolved. The CDR3 has 13 residues. Trimming stripped 0 bases from V and 3 bases from J, with 4 bases between. Germline V lookup: CDR1 SGHDT, CDR2 YYEEEE. CDR3 in amino acids: CASSLVNYNEQFF. Written as DNA, the CDR3 is TGTGCCAGCAGCTTGGTCAACTACAATGAGCAGTTCTTC.

The genes are TRBV28 and TRBJ2-3, with TRBD2 matching over 7 bases. Germline trimming cut 11 bases from V and 2 bases from J; bases unmatched to any gene: 7. In germline, CDR1 is MDHEN, CDR2 SYDVKM. CDR3 length equals 13 residues. The chain's CDR3 is CAGKLAATDTQYF. The CDR3 nucleotides read TGTGCCGGTAAGCTAGCGGCCACAGATACGCAGTATTTT.

This clone was picked up one time. This chain joins TRBV6-5 and TRBJ2-1; TRBD2 matches 8 bases. This CDR3 region has 15 residues. Germline loops: CDR1 MNHEY, CDR2 SVGAGI. Germline trimming cut 7 bases from V and 0 bases from J; bases unmatched to any gene: 5. The CDR3 protein is CASIGGTSSYNEQFF. The CDR3, as DNA: TGTGCCAGCATAGGGGGGACTAGCTCCTACAATGAGCAGTTCTTC.

A single count supports this clone. The chain couples TRBV2 to TRBJ1-1; 8 positions match TRBD1. Germline trimming cut 3 bases from V and 6 bases from J; bases unmatched to any gene: 12. CDR1 SNHLY and CDR2 FYNNEI come from the germline V gene. The CDR3 totals 16 residues. The CDR3 DNA sequence: TGTGCCAGCAGTGATCGGGGTACAGGGGGAAACGCTGAAGCTTTCTTT. It encodes CASSDRGTGGNAEAFF.

This clone was observed a handful of times. This chain joins TRBV5-6 and TRBJ2-7, with D possibly being TRBD1 (6 bases). Germline loops: CDR1 SGHDT, CDR2 YYEEEE. The CDR3 length is 18 residues. V was shortened by 2 bases and J by 3 bases, with 24 bases between the two germline ends. Here the CDR3 DNA reads TGTGCCAGCAGCTTCAGTTCGACAGGAAAAGGGTATTTCTACGAGCAGTACTTC. It yields the protein CASSFSSTGKGYFYEQYF.

V and J are TRBV6-2 or TRBV6-3 and TRBJ2-2; no definite D call. The V end was cut by 2 bases, the J end by 4 bases, with 11 bases between. Germline loops: CDR1 MNHEY, CDR2 SVGEGT. This CDR3 spans 15 amino acids. CDR3 in DNA: TGTGCCAGCAGTTACGAACAGATAGGCACCGGGGAGCTGTTTTTT. Its protein product is CASSYEQIGTGELFF.

A single count supports this clone. This chain joins TRBV5-5 and TRBJ1-2; D possibly corresponds to TRBD1 (6 bases). V gave up 4 bases and J gave up 2 bases, with 12 bases separating them. Germline V lookup: CDR1 SGHKS, CDR2 YYEKEE (reference sequence). The CDR3 loop spans 14 amino acids. CDR3 DNA sequence: TGTGCCAGCAGCAACGACAGGTGGAACTATGGCTACACCTTC. Its translation: CASSNDRWNYGYTF.

The chain recombines TRBV30 with TRBJ1-5; D is undetermined. Germline lookup yields CDR1 GTSNPN and CDR2 SVGIG (reference sequence). V was clipped by 5 bases and J by 7 bases, with 12 bases between them. This CDR3 spans 12 amino acids. CDR3 bases: TGTGCCTGGGGGATGCTTGGCCAGCCCCAGCATTTT. Translating gives CAWGMLGQPQHF.

The chain combines TRBV5-1 with TRBJ2-1, with 10 bases identical to TRBD1. CDR1 and CDR2 (germline): SGHRS, YFSETQ. CDR3 length equals 16 residues. V dropped 4 bases and J dropped 0; count of bases not matched to a gene: 4. In DNA form, the CDR3 reads TGCGCCAGCAGCAAAAGGACAGGGGGCTCCTACAATGAGCAGTTCTTC. Translating it yields CASSKRTGGSYNEQFF.

The chain employs TRBV28 and TRBJ1-2; 8 nucleotides line up with TRBD1. This CDR3 has 14 residues. The germline V gene has CDR1 MDHEN and CDR2 SYDVKM. V lost 1 base and J lost 6; bases outside the gene matches: 4. The CDR3 coding sequence is TGTGCCAGCAGTTTATTGGCAGGGGGCCATGGCTACACCTTC. Its translation is CASSLLAGGHGYTF.

J is TRBJ2-7 and V is TRBV19; a weak D match, TRBD1 (6 bases). The ends were cut back, 5 bases at V and 7 bases at J, with 15 bases in the middle. The germline V gene encodes CDR1 LNHDA and CDR2 SQIVND (reference sequence). There are 13 residues in the CDR3. In nucleotides, the CDR3 is TGTGCCAGTAGTTTCCAGGGGTCAGGGGAGCAGTACTTC. This encodes CASSFQGSGEQYF. Full variable domain (outside the CDR3, taken from reference TRBV19 and TRBJ2-7): DGGITQSPKYLFRKEGQNVTLSCEQNLNHDAMYWYRQDPGQGLRLIYYSQIVNDFQKGDIAEGYSVSREKKESFPLTVTSAQKNPTAFYLCASSFQGSGEQYFGPGTRLTVT.

The gene calls are TRBV5-8 and TRBJ2-5, with D perhaps matching TRBD1 (5 bases). Germline CDR1 and CDR2: SGHTS and YDEGEE. This CDR3 is built from 13 residues. The germline V and J ends were trimmed by 3 bases and 5 bases, with 11 bases remaining between them. In nucleotides, the CDR3 is TGTGCCAGCAGCTCCTGGACACGGGAGACCCAGTACTTC. Its protein product is CASSSWTRETQYF.

V gene TRBV7-3 combines with J gene TRBJ1-1, with 7 bases matching TRBD1. Germline loops: CDR1 SGHTA, CDR2 FQGTGA. This CDR3 is built from 14 residues. Losses at the gene ends were 5 bases for V and 2 bases for J; bases not matched to a gene: 5. CDR3 sequence: CASSHGQANTEAFF. The CDR3 DNA reads TGTGCCAGCAGCCACGGACAGGCCAACACTGAAGCTTTCTTT.